These 9 T cell receptor beta chains came from one sample sequenced in a study of molecular identifiers for immune sequencing clone quantification. TCRdb ran MiXCR on the PCR reads and lists one entry per CDR3 protein. The data contain just under 65,000 distinct CDR3 sequences, roughly a fifth of them singletons. The specimen sequenced was naive CD8+ T cells from blood, with Jurkat cell RNA spiked in. Subset denoted: FACS-sorted CD8+CD4-CCR7+CD45RA+ naive T cells. All receptors derive from a human donor in good health. Some libraries in this study had Jurkat cell RNA spiked in.

At least ten counts were recorded for this clonotype. V and J are TRBV4-1 and TRBJ2-7; 11 nucleotides agree with TRBD2. Looked up from germline, CDR1 is MGHRA and CDR2 is YSYEKL. With 5 bases clipped from V and 4 bases from J, the junction kept 4 bases outside the gene matches. The CDR3 has 14 amino acids. CDR3 coding DNA: TGCGCCAGCAGCTGGCTAGCGGGAGGATACGAGCAGTACTTC. Translating gives CASSWLAGGYEQYF.

Remarks on this clonotype: Given a much more abundant clone one base away, this may be a read error. This chain joins TRBV6-5 and TRBJ2-6, with 9 bases lining up with TRBD1. Germline assignment: CDR1 MNHEY and CDR2 SVGAGI. This CDR3 is 18 amino acids long. Trimming removed 10 bases from V and 0 bases from J; junction bases left unmatched: 13. As DNA, the CDR3 is TGTGCCAACAGAGTCACAGGGGGCGTCCTCTCTGGGGCCAACGTCCTGACTTTC. Its translation: CANRVTGGVLSGANVLTF.

This clonotype was counted ten times or more. The genes are TRBV7-9 and TRBJ2-3; TRBD1 aligns across 9 bases. J was trimmed by 4 bases and V by 5 bases; bases with no gene match: 7. The CDR3 is 15 amino acids. Germline V CDR1 and CDR2: SEHNR, FQNEAQ (reference sequence). CDR3 loop: CASSLKRQGADTQYF. The CDR3 DNA follows: TGTGCCAGCAGCCTTAAGAGACAGGGGGCAGATACGCAGTATTTT.

Note on this clonotype: Since no conserved phenylalanine or tryptophan closes the CDR3, a read error is the likely cause. V is TRBV7-8 and J is TRBJ2-7; weak D call: TRBD1 (6 bases). From germline, CDR1 is SGHVS and CDR2 FQNEAQ. The CDR3 loop spans 13 amino acids. Trimming stripped 5 bases from V and 4 bases from J, with 12 bases between. The CDR3 sequence is CASSPGTGYEQYI. CDR3 in DNA: TGTGCCAGCAGCCCCGGTACAGGGTACGAGCAGTACATC.

This clonotype came up many times. The rearrangement uses TRBV6-6 and TRBJ2-1, with D unresolved. CDR1 and CDR2 (germline): MNHNY, SVGAGI (reference sequence). Trimming cost V 0 bases and J 5 bases, with 2 bases left between them. The CDR3 extends over 12 amino acids. Written as DNA, the CDR3 is TGTGCCAGCAGTTACTCGAACAATGAGCAGTTCTTC. Protein: CASSYSNNEQFF.

This clonotype was seen repeatedly, ten times or more. The chain is built from TRBV2 and TRBJ2-6; TRBD2 aligns across 8 bases. The CDR3 runs to 17 residues. Per the germline V gene, CDR1 is SNHLY and CDR2 is FYNNEI. Trimming took 8 bases from V and 2 from J; bases not matched to a gene: 11. CDR3 residues: CASGSGTRSPGANVLTF. The CDR3 coding sequence is TGTGCCAGCGGCTCCGGGACTAGGAGCCCTGGGGCCAACGTCCTGACTTTC.

The table lists this clonotype with many counts. The chain has TRBV24-1 and TRBJ2-3, with D possibly matching TRBD1 (6 bases). Germline loops: CDR1 KGHDR, CDR2 SFDVKD. This CDR3 is built from 15 residues. The germline V and J ends were trimmed by 1 base and 4 bases, with 11 bases remaining between them. The DNA of the CDR3 is TGTGCCACCAGTGATTTTGGGGGCAGCGCAGATACGCAGTATTTT. Translating gives CATSDFGGSADTQYF.

This clonotype was observed many times. The chain employs TRBV15 and TRBJ1-5; perhaps TRBD1 as D (5 bases). CDR3 size: 13 residues. Germline lookup yields CDR1 LNHNV and CDR2 YYDKDF (reference sequence). V was clipped by 5 bases and J by 9 bases, with 14 bases between them. CDR3 in amino acids: CATSPGPTWPQHF. As DNA, the CDR3 is TGTGCCACCAGCCCGGGACCAACCTGGCCCCAGCATTTT.

This clonotype was seen ten or more times. The chain is built from TRBV5-1 and TRBJ2-7; D not resolved. V was trimmed by 5 bases and J by 3 bases, leaving 18 bases between them. The length of the CDR3 is 15 residues. Per the germline V gene, CDR1 is SGHRS and CDR2 is YFSETQ. CDR3 sequence reads: CASSPIKATDYEQYF. The DNA for the CDR3 is TGCGCCAGCAGTCCGATAAAAGCGACCGACTACGAGCAGTACTTC.